These 14 T cell receptor beta chains were all obtained from the same sample, sequenced in a study of blood T cells in healthy people across ages. Primers used in a second PCR of roughly 6 to 11 cycles were a sample-barcoded 5' primer and a J-beta primer mix. Each CDR3 protein gets one entry after TCRdb re-called the 5' RACE reads with MiXCR. The sample holds 950,000 to 1,200,000 distinct CDR3 sequences, 35% to 45% seen once. Source material: blood. All receptors derive from a man between 18 and 35 years old in good health.

The gene calls are TRBV6-2 or TRBV6-3 and TRBJ2-7; 8 bases map to TRBD2. CDR3 length: 15 residues. Germline values: CDR1 MNHEY, CDR2 SVGEGT. V shed 2 bases and J 2 bases; nucleotides not matched to a gene: 5. The CDR3 DNA follows: TGTGCCAGCAGTTACGGGTTAGCGGGGACCTACGAGCAGTACTTC. It translates to CASSYGLAGTYEQYF.

The chain employs TRBV2 and TRBJ2-1; tentatively, D is TRBD2 (5 bases). This CDR3 is 14 amino acids long. CDR1 SNHLY and CDR2 FYNNEI come from the germline V gene. The V and J ends lost 0 bases and 4 bases respectively, with 7 bases between them. The DNA for the CDR3 is TGTGCCAGCAGTGAAGCGGGGAGATACAATGAGCAGTTCTTC. Its translation: CASSEAGRYNEQFF.

CDR3 sequence reads: CASRETGAINPTEAFF. The CDR3 DNA is TGCGCCAGCAGAGAGACCGGGGCCATAAACCCCACTGAAGCTTTCTTT. V usage is TRBV5-1 and J usage is TRBJ1-1; the D gene is possibly TRBD1 (5 bases). The CDR3 totals 16 residues. CDR1 is SGHRS and CDR2 is YFSETQ in the germline V gene. V lost 5 bases, J lost 4 bases, and 21 bases lay in between.

This sequence joins TRBV6-5 and TRBJ1-6, with D perhaps TRBD1 (5 bases). From germline, CDR1 is MNHEY and CDR2 SVGAGI. The germline V and J ends were trimmed by 2 bases and 2 bases, with 7 bases remaining between them. The CDR3 loop spans 15 amino acids. This chain's CDR3 is CASSYTGPYNSPLHF. The CDR3 DNA reads as TGTGCCAGCAGTTACACGGGACCCTATAATTCACCCCTCCACTTT.

The chain couples TRBV11-2 to TRBJ2-7, with D possibly being TRBD1 (5 bases). Trimming removed 5 bases at V and 1 base at J, with 18 bases between. This CDR3 contains 16 residues. Germline-derived CDR1 and CDR2 are SGHAT and FQNNGV. CDR3 bases: TGTGCCAGCAGCCTAAATTGGGGCGGACCTTCCTACGAGCAGTACTTC. This encodes CASSLNWGGPSYEQYF. The full variable domain, rest sourced from reference TRBV11-2 and TRBJ2-7, is EAGVAQSPRYKIIEKRQSVAFWCNPISGHATLYWYQQILGQGPKLLIQFQNNGVVDDSQLPKDRFSAERLKGVDSTLKIQPAKLEDSAVYLCASSLNWGGPSYEQYFGPGTRLTVT.

This clonotype has only a few counts. CDR3 residues: CASSYWGRTDTQYF. DNA for the CDR3: TGTGCCAGCAGTTACTGGGGTAGGACAGATACGCAGTATTTT. This rearrangement joins TRBV6-2 or TRBV6-3 to TRBJ2-3, with unresolved D. V dropped 1 base and J dropped 3 bases, with 8 bases sitting between them. The germline CDR1 and CDR2 sequences are MNHEY and SVGEGT. The CDR3 sequence is 14 residues long.

The V gene is TRBV7-9, the J gene TRBJ2-1, with 10 bases aligning to TRBD2. Per germline, CDR1 SEHNR and CDR2 FQNEAQ (reference sequence). This CDR3 has 14 residues. J was trimmed by 4 bases and V by 9 bases; bases with no gene match: 6. For the CDR3, the DNA is TGTGCCAGAACACCTAGCGGGGGTTACAATGAGCAGTTCTTC. It encodes CARTPSGGYNEQFF.

This rearrangement joins TRBV20-1 to TRBJ2-7, with 8 bases identical to TRBD1. The CDR3 totals 15 residues. Germline V gene data show CDR1 as DFQATT and CDR2 as SNEGSKA (reference sequence). Trimming removed 3 bases from V and 1 base from J; junction bases left unmatched: 8. CDR3 nucleotide sequence: TGCAGTGCTAGCGAAAGACAGGGGTCTTCCTACGAGCAGTACTTC. Residues: CSASERQGSSYEQYF.

This chain connects TRBV19 to TRBJ2-1, with 10 bases that match TRBD2. With 1 base clipped from V and 6 bases from J, the junction kept 3 bases outside the gene matches. The germline V gene encodes CDR1 LNHDA and CDR2 SQIVND (reference sequence). The CDR3 is made up of 15 amino acids. The CDR3 DNA sequence: TGTGCCAGTAGTATAGGGCTAGCGGGGGTCAATGAGCAGTTCTTC. Its protein product is CASSIGLAGVNEQFF.

The chain has TRBV20-1 and TRBJ1-2, with D possibly TRBD1 on 6 matching bases. V was trimmed by 5 bases and J by 5 bases, leaving 18 bases between them. The CDR3 sequence is 14 residues long. Germline V gene data show CDR1 as DFQATT and CDR2 as SNEGSKA (reference sequence). Written as DNA, the CDR3 is TGCAGTGCTGGGCCCCGGGACACCTTATATGGCTACACCTTC. The encoded protein is CSAGPRDTLYGYTF.

Only a few counts were recorded for this clonotype. The chain carries TRBV29-1 and TRBJ1-1; D is perhaps TRBD1 (6 bases). The CDR3 is 15 residues long. Germline CDR1 is SQVTM and CDR2 is ANQGSEA. V lost 0 bases, J lost 1 base, and 12 bases lay in between. CDR3 DNA sequence: TGCAGCGTTGAAGAAAGGTGGGGGCGGAACACTGAAGCTTTCTTT. This encodes CSVEERWGRNTEAFF.

The table lists this clonotype with a few counts. This chain joins TRBV20-1 and TRBJ1-2, with a possible D match to TRBD1 (5 bases). Trimming left V 2 bases short and J 4 bases short, with 20 bases between. Germline V CDR1 and CDR2: DFQATT, SNEGSKA (reference sequence). This CDR3 comprises 16 residues. The CDR3 protein is CSARKSLMGHVYGYTF. CDR3 nucleotide sequence: TGCAGTGCTAGAAAGTCGCTGATGGGGCACGTCTATGGCTACACCTTC.

This clonotype was counted a single time. This chain joins TRBV6-2 or TRBV6-3 and TRBJ1-2; the D gene is possibly TRBD1 (5 bases). Trimming removed 2 bases at V and 3 bases at J, with 10 bases between. Germline assignment: CDR1 MNHEY and CDR2 SVGEGT. This CDR3 has 14 amino acids. The CDR3 region is CASSYGTEDYGYTF. DNA of the CDR3: TGTGCCAGCAGTTACGGGACGGAGGACTATGGCTACACCTTC.

In the case of this clonotype: The junction does not match germline at one end; this may be a read error. This sequence joins TRBV12-3 or TRBV12-4 and TRBJ2-3, with D possibly matching TRBD2 (6 bases). CDR3 length: 14 amino acids. CDR3 sequence (DNA): TGTGCCAGCATTAAAGGGGTGGGGGGAGATACGCAGTATTTC. It is translated as CASIKGVGGDTQYF.